One T cell receptor (beta chain) is described in this entry. Its antigen is undetermined. This sample was taken from a study of cytomegalovirus exposure and HLA in healthy donors. About the research overall: An earlier analysis found some 100 million unique TCR beta sequences from 200 million or so T cells.

Findings and limits, study-wide: In a later analysis, most CMV-associated TCR beta chains appeared HLA-restricted. A missense DCLRE1C variant was associated with V- and J-gene trimming of TCR beta chains in a later analysis, and an independent cohort replicated the association.

PCR employed 60 Vbeta and 13 Jbeta primers. Authors' data handling: An analysis performed later counted 81 million or so unique TCR beta chains (around 11 million of them shared). Generated by immunoSEQ multiplex PCR, the TCRdb table keeps only in-frame clones and is missing some. V and J calls plus clone size are reproduced from that table; the DNA served to infer D and trimming. This table has 150,000 to 200,000 clones, about 80% appearing once. This sequence originates from a woman between 35 and 50 years old in good health and CMV-seronegative. Sequences were obtained from PBMCs.

The CDR3 DNA reads TGTGCCAGTAGTATAGCTCCTAATTCACCCCTCCACTTT. Protein: CASSIAPNSPLHF. The chain has TRBV19 and TRBJ1-6; no clear D gene. V gave up 1 base and J gave up 6 bases, with 4 bases separating them. Germline CDR1 and CDR2: LNHDA and SQIVND (reference sequence). CDR3 length equals 13 residues.